These 12 T cell receptor beta chains were sequenced from one sample in a study of T cells after yellow fever vaccination. One entry per CDR3 protein results from TCRdb running MiXCR on the 5' RACE reads. The sample consists of 30,000 or so distinct CDR3 sequences, about 4.6% of them appearing once. Material: CD8+ T cells sorted from PBMCs, obtained 5 days after the yellow fever booster vaccination. All receptors derive from a man aged 25 to 45 who received the YFV17D yellow fever vaccine.

The CDR3 nucleotides read TGTGCCAGCAGCAAAAGGGGCGGGACAGAGCAGTTCTTC. It encodes CASSKRGGTEQFF. This chain uses TRBV7-6 with TRBJ2-1; D could derive from TRBD1 or TRBD2 (6 bases each). The germline V gene encodes CDR1 SGHVS and CDR2 FNYEAQ. Between the trimmed V and J ends, which lost 5 bases and 10 bases, there was a span of 15 bases. The CDR3 spans 13 residues.

This clonotype was observed at least ten times. The chain combines TRBV12-5 with TRBJ2-2; D is perhaps TRBD1 (6 bases). Germline CDR1 and CDR2: LGHNT and FRNRAP. This CDR3 comprises 16 residues. V was trimmed by 0 bases and J by 4 bases, leaving 12 bases between them. CDR3 residues: CASGLVLGQTTGELFF. The CDR3 DNA is TGTGCTAGTGGTTTGGTACTTGGACAGACCACCGGGGAGCTGTTTTTT.

This clonotype was observed many times. V usage is TRBV7-9 and J usage is TRBJ1-4, with a tentative D call TRBD1 (6 bases). Germline V gene lookup returns CDR1 SEHNR and CDR2 FQNEAQ (reference sequence). CDR3 size: 13 residues. Trimming removed 3 bases from V and 8 bases from J, with 10 bases in between. CDR3 nucleotide sequence: TGTGCCAGCAGCTTGGGGGGGCGCGAAAAACTGTTTTTT. The encoded protein is CASSLGGREKLFF.

This clonotype occurred many times. J is TRBJ1-5 and V is TRBV7-9; 7 positions agree with TRBD1. Germline values: CDR1 SEHNR, CDR2 FQNEAQ (reference sequence). The CDR3 extends over 16 amino acids. V shed 5 bases, J shed 0 bases, and the junction held 7 bases outside the gene matches. In DNA, the CDR3 is TGTGCCAGCAGCGCTACCGGGACAGCTAGCAATCAGCCCCAGCATTTT. Protein: CASSATGTASNQPQHF.

This clonotype appeared once. It may be a read error: a sequence one base away is much more abundant. The chain combines TRBV7-6 with TRBJ2-3; D remains unclear. Trimming pared 6 bases from V and 6 bases from J, leaving 10 bases between. Germline CDR1 reads SGHVS; CDR2 reads FNYEAQ. The CDR3 sequence is 12 residues long. The CDR3 loop is CASSPPADTQYF. In nucleotides, the CDR3 is TGTGCCAGCAGTCCTCCTGCGGATACGCAGTATTTT.

This clonotype was detected ten times or more. The DNA of the CDR3 is TGCAGTGCTAGAGATAGTGGTGACACCGGGACTAGTAAAGCCCCCTACGAGCAGTACTTC. This codes for CSARDSGDTGTSKAPYEQYF. V usage is TRBV20-1 and J usage is TRBJ2-7; 8 positions agree with TRBD2. J lost 2 bases, V lost 0 bases, and 21 bases had no gene match. The CDR3 length is 20 residues. The germline gives CDR1 DFQATT, CDR2 SNEGSKA (reference sequence).

This clonotype was picked up many times. The chain couples TRBV6-5 to TRBJ2-1, with D possibly TRBD2 on 6 matching bases. Trimming cost V 2 bases and J 0 bases, with 20 bases left between them. The germline V gene encodes CDR1 MNHEY and CDR2 SVGAGI. The CDR3 totals 19 residues. In DNA, the CDR3 is TGTGCCAGCAGTTACAATCTAGCGTCCGACCTAAGCTCCTACAATGAGCAGTTCTTC. Translation: CASSYNLASDLSSYNEQFF.

Many counts were recorded for this clonotype. Here the CDR3 reads CSARDYPLSYEQYF. In DNA form, the CDR3 reads TGCAGTGCTAGAGATTACCCCCTTTCCTACGAGCAGTACTTC. V usage is TRBV20-1 and J usage is TRBJ2-7; D not resolved. V shed 0 bases and J shed 1 base, with 10 bases lying between them. Germline values: CDR1 DFQATT, CDR2 SNEGSKA (reference sequence). This CDR3 has 14 residues.

Many counts were recorded for this clonotype. The chain combines TRBV5-1 with TRBJ2-7, with D tentatively TRBD1 or TRBD2 (5 bases each). CDR3 length equals 14 residues. Germline CDR1 reads SGHRS; CDR2 reads YFSETQ. Trimming removed 4 bases at V and 3 bases at J, with 14 bases between. CDR3 DNA: TGCGCCAGCAGCGGGACGGGATACGGCTACGAGCAGTACTTC. Its translation: CASSGTGYGYEQYF.

This clonotype was seen repeatedly, ten times or more. V is TRBV12-3 or TRBV12-4 and J is TRBJ2-3; D remains ambiguous. Trimming took off 5 bases at V and 3 bases at J, with 12 bases between the two ends. This CDR3 spans 14 amino acids. The CDR3 DNA reads as TGTGCCAGCAGTCGTAAGACTCGGACAGATACGCAGTATTTT. This gives the protein CASSRKTRTDTQYF.

This clonotype occurred many times. The J gene is TRBJ2-7, the V gene TRBV20-1, with D possibly being TRBD1 (5 bases). V lost 4 bases and J 3 bases, leaving 13 bases between the germline ends. Germline V gives CDR1 DFQATT, CDR2 SNEGSKA (reference sequence). This CDR3 is 13 amino acids long. CDR3 residues: CSAIGAWDYEQYF. In DNA, the CDR3 is TGCAGTGCTATTGGGGCATGGGACTACGAGCAGTACTTC.

There are many counts of this clonotype. The J gene is TRBJ2-7, the V gene TRBV2, with D perhaps matching TRBD2 (6 bases). CDR1 is SNHLY and CDR2 is FYNNEI in the germline V gene. Trimming left V 7 bases short and J 6 bases short, with 13 bases between. This CDR3 region has 12 residues. This chain's CDR3 is CASKSGTPEQYF. The CDR3 DNA reads TGTGCCAGCAAATCCGGGACTCCCGAGCAGTACTTC.